This paragraph reports one T cell receptor beta chain. The data were obtained in a study of siplizumab effects on memory and regulatory T cells. The germline gives CDR1 SGDLS, CDR2 YYNGEE. The CDR3 runs to 16 residues. Trimming at V came to 0 bases and at J to 2 bases, leaving 7 bases not matched to a gene. TCRdb's table, derived via immunoSEQ multiplex PCR, lists solely in-frame clones and lacks some. Counted here are tens of thousands of clones, 80% to 95% occurring once; the ten biggest clones make up about 40%. Sample: CD8+ T cells sorted from blood. This chain uses TRBV9 with TRBJ2-5, with 7 positions matching TRBD2. The TCR was taken from a human donor in good health. The CDR3 spells CASSVEASGSQETQYF. Written as DNA, the CDR3 is TGTGCCAGCAGCGTAGAAGCTAGCGGAAGTCAAGAGACCCAGTACTTC.